One T cell receptor beta chain is described in this entry. Antigen specificity is unknown. The data stem from a study of cytomegalovirus exposure and HLA in healthy donors. The study's findings and limits: Immune exposure information available was restricted to CMV serostatus.

The study ran its PCR with 60 Vbeta and 13 Jbeta primers. The table came from immunoSEQ multiplex PCR; TCRdb's copy has only in-frame clones and leaves some out. The sample has about 120,000 clones; roughly 80% are singletons. The CDR3 is made up of 15 amino acids. Germline CDR1 LGHNT, CDR2 FRNRAP. V lost 6 bases to trimming and J lost 5 bases; unmatched junction nucleotides: 11. This receptor was taken from a man between 18 and 29 years old in good health and CMV-seropositive. This chain links TRBV12-5 with TRBJ2-3, with 7 positions matching TRBD2. The sample was PBMCs. DNA for the CDR3: TGTGCTAGTGGCGGGGGGACTCGACTAAGAGATACGCAGTATTTT. It yields the protein CASGGGTRLRDTQYF.